The clone carrying this T cell receptor beta chain was observed a handful of times. This record belongs to a study of tumor-infiltrating lymphocytes in primary liver carcinoma. Both blood RNA, taken from unsorted whole blood, and germline DNA were extracted. Germline V gene sequence: CDR1 SEHNR, CDR2 FQNEAQ (reference sequence). CDR3 length: 20 amino acids. V shed 5 bases, J shed 4 bases, and the junction held 23 bases outside the gene matches. TCR beta cDNA came from about 450 ng total RNA, primed with a constant-region primer. Libraries covering TCR beta were generated through three nested multiplex PCR rounds (using a slightly modified ARM-PCR). With TRBV1-TRBV30 forward primers and a C-beta reverse primer, the first two PCR rounds were run for around 11 cycles each. TCRdb processed the multiplex PCR reads anew with MiXCR; each CDR3 protein has one entry. In the table there are 150,000 to 200,000 distinct CDR3 sequences, less than 65% of which are singletons.

The specimen was peripheral blood. The rearrangement uses TRBV7-9 and TRBJ2-1; 7 bases agree with TRBD2. The origin of this receptor is a woman aged 60 to 75 with primary liver carcinoma and hepatitis B virus infection. CDR3 amino acids: CASSILRALRGSGYYNEQFF. CDR3 in DNA: TGTGCCAGCAGCATACTGCGTGCCCTGCGCGGGAGTGGGTATTACAATGAGCAGTTCTTC. Looking up the rest from reference TRBV7-9 and TRBJ2-1 gives the full variable domain: DTGVSQNPRHKITKRGQNVTFRCDPISEHNRLYWYRQTLGQGPEFLTYFQNEAQLEKSRLLSDRFSAERPKGSFSTLEIQRTEQGDSAMYLCASSILRALRGSGYYNEQFFGPGTRLTVL.